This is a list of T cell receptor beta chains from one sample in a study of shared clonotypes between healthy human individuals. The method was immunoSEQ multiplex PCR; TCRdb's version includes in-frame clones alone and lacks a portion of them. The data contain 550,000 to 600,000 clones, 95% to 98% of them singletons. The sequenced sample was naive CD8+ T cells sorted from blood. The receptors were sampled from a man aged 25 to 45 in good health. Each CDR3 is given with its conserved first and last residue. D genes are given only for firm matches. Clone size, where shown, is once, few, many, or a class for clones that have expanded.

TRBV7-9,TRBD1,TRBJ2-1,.,TGTGCCAGCAGTTTCGGGGACAGTGGGATGGACAATGAGCAGTTCTTC,CASSFGDSGMDNEQFF
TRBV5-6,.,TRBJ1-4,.,TGTGCCAGCAGCTTGGCAATGACAACCGGTCAAGAAAAACTGTTTTTT,CASSLAMTTGQEKLFF
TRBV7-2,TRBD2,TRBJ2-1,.,TGTGCCAGCAGCTCTAGCGGGAGAGATGAGCAGTTCTTC,CASSSSGRDEQFF
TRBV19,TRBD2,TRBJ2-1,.,TGTGCCAGTAGCATAGAGGTACTAGCGGCATACAATGAGCAGTTCTTC,CASSIEVLAAYNEQFF
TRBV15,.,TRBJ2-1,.,TGTGCCACCAGCAGATGGACCGATGAGCAGTTCTTC,CATSRWTDEQFF
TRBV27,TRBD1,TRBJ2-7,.,TGTGCCAGCGGTGAGACAGGGAAAGCTTTCGAGCAGTACTTC,CASGETGKAFEQYF
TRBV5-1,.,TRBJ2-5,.,TGCGCCAGCAGCTCTCCCTCGTCCAGAGAGACCCAGTACTTC,CASSSPSSRETQYF
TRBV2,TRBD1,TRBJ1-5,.,TGTGCCAGCAGTCCGGGACAGGGAGTAAATCAGCCCCAGCATTTT,CASSPGQGVNQPQHF
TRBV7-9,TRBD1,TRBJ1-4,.,TGTGCCAGCAGTGGGCAGGGGGAAGAAAAACTGTTTTTT,CASSGQGEEKLFF
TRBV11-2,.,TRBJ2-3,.,TGTGCCAGCAGCCCCGACACAGATACGCAGTATTTT,CASSPDTDTQYF
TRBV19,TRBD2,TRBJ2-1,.,TGTGCCAGTGCCCCGGGACTAGCGGGAGATTCGTCCTACAATGAGCAGTTCTTC,CASAPGLAGDSSYNEQFF
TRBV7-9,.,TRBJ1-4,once,TGTGCCAGCAGCGGTCCGGGACACATTAATGAAAAACTGTTTTTT,CASSGPGHINEKLFF
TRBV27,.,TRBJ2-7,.,TGTGCCAGCAGTTCCGGGGCGGGCAGTCTAAGCGAGCAGTACTTC,CASSSGAGSLSEQYF
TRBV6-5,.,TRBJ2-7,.,TGTGCCAGCAGTTACTCAGGGTTAGACGACGAGCAGTACTTC,CASSYSGLDDEQYF
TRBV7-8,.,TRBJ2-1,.,TGTGCCAGCAGCTCTATGGGCGGAATCAATGAGCAGTTCTTC,CASSSMGGINEQFF
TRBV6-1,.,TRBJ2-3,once,TGTGCCAGCAGTGCCCGAGGGGGGTCAGATACGCAGTATTTT,CASSARGGSDTQYF
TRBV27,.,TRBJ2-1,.,TGTGCCAGCAGTGAAGTCCCGGCGGTATACAATGAGCAGTTCTTC,CASSEVPAVYNEQFF
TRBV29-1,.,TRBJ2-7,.,TGCAGCGTTGGGTACACGGAGGGAGGTGAGCAGTACTTC,CSVGYTEGGEQYF
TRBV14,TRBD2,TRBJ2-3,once,TGTGCCAGCAGCCAAGATGGTCTAGCGGGTGCTTCCGATACGCAGTATTTT,CASSQDGLAGASDTQYF
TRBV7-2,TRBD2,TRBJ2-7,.,TGTGCCAGCAGCTCATCCCCGGGACTAGCGGACTACGAGCAGTACTTC,CASSSSPGLADYEQYF
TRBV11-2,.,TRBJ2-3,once,TGTGCCAGCAGCTTAGAAACACACTCCACAGATACGCAGTATTTT,CASSLETHSTDTQYF
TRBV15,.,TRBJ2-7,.,TGTGCCACCCGGACAGCGGGCTACTACGAGCAGTACTTC,CATRTAGYYEQYF
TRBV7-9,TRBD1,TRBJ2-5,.,TGTGCCAGCAGCTTCATACTGGACAGGGGACAAGAGACCCAGTACTTC,CASSFILDRGQETQYF
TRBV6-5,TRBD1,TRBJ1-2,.,TGTGCCAGCAGAAAGGGGGCACAGGGCTACACCTTC,CASRKGAQGYTF
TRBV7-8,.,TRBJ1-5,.,TGTGCCAGCAGCTGGACAGATCAGCCCCAGCATTTT,CASSWTDQPQHF
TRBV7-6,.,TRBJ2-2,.,TGTGCCAGCAGCTTAGCATCTGCGCCCAGAGGAACCGGGGAGCTGTTTTTT,CASSLASAPRGTGELFF
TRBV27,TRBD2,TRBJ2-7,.,TGTGCCAGCAGTCTCGGGACTAGTCCTTCCTACGAGCAGTACTTC,CASSLGTSPSYEQYF
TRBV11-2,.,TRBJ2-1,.,TGTGCCAGCAGCTTCTCTGGGGACAATGAGCAGTTCTTC,CASSFSGDNEQFF
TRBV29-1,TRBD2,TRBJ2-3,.,TGCAGCGTTGAACTAGCGGGAGGTAGTGATACGCAGTATTTT,CSVELAGGSDTQYF
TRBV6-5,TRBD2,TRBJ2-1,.,TGTGCCAGCGGACTAGCGGGAGTGTATGAGCAGTTCTTC,CASGLAGVYEQFF
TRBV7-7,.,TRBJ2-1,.,TGTGCTAGCAGCTTAGCCGAGGGGGATGAGCAGTTCTTC,CASSLAEGDEQFF
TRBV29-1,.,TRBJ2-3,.,TGCAGCGTTGATGGGGTATTCCATCGAGGGAGCACAGATACGCAGTATTTT,CSVDGVFHRGSTDTQYF
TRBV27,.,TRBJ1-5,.,TGTGCCAGCAGTCAGACCCGTTATAGCAATCAGCCCCAGCATTTT,CASSQTRYSNQPQHF
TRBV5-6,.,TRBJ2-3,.,TGTGCCAGCAGTCTCAGACCGGATACGCAGTATTTT,CASSLRPDTQYF
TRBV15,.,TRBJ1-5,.,TGTGCCACCAGCAGCGAAAGGGGGTATCAGCCCCAGCATTTT,CATSSERGYQPQHF
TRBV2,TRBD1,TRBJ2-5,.,TGTGCCAGCCCCTCGAGCCCGGGACAGGGTGAGACCCAGTACTTC,CASPSSPGQGETQYF
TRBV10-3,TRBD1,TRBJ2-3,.,TGTGCCACGCAGCCCGGGGACAGGGTGAGAGATACGCAGTATTTT,CATQPGDRVRDTQYF
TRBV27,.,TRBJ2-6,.,TGTGCCAGCAGTTTATCGAACGGAGCAGGACAGTCCCTCTCTGGGGCCAACGTCCTGACTTTC,CASSLSNGAGQSLSGANVLTF
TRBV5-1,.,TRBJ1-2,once,TGCGCCAGCACCGCCGGTAGCGGAACCTATGGCTACACCTTC,CASTAGSGTYGYTF
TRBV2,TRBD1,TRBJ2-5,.,TGTGCCAGCAGTGCTCACCGGGACAGAAGAGAGGAGACCCAGTACTTC,CASSAHRDRREETQYF
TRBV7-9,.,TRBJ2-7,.,TGTGCCAGCAGCTTCAAGGGGGAGCAGTACTTC,CASSFKGEQYF
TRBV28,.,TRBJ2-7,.,TGTGCCAGCAGTCCCAGGGGGGCTCGGGGGCAGTACTTC,CASSPRGARGQYF